Below, 20 T cell receptor beta chains from the same sample are listed, as sequenced in a study of T cell clonotyping in hematopoietic cell transplantation. Sequencing used immunoSEQ multiplex PCR; TCRdb keeps in-frame clones, though not all of them. The data contain tens of thousands of clones, approximately 95% of them singletons. Time point defined: recipient sample about 28 days before transplant, after cytoreduction. This specimen was peripheral blood mononuclear cells, taken before stem cell transplant. These receptors came from a man aged 35 to 55 with chronic myeloid leukemia. Some clones in this sample may be carry-over from other donors' samples.

The chain couples TRBV6-5 to TRBJ2-3; no firm D call. The ends were cut back, 2 bases at V and 3 bases at J, with 6 bases in the middle. There are 13 residues in the CDR3. The germline V gene encodes CDR1 MNHEY and CDR2 SVGAGI. This CDR3 reads CASSYEHTDTQYF. As DNA, the CDR3 is TGTGCCAGCAGTTACGAGCATACAGATACGCAGTATTTT.

The chain employs TRBV7-2 and TRBJ1-2, with 8 bases matching TRBD1. The CDR3 runs 15 residues. Germline V gene lookup returns CDR1 SGHTA and CDR2 FQGNSA. Losses at the gene ends were 5 bases for V and 2 bases for J; bases not matched to a gene: 7. CDR3 region: CASSRPGQGNYGYTF. The CDR3, as DNA: TGTGCCAGCAGCCGACCCGGACAGGGCAACTATGGCTACACCTTC.

The rearrangement uses TRBV19 and TRBJ1-6; perhaps TRBD1 as D (5 bases). CDR1 and CDR2 from the germline V gene are LNHDA and SQIVND (reference sequence). The length of the CDR3 is 17 residues. V shed 3 bases and J shed 6 bases, with 18 bases lying between them. The CDR3 coding sequence is TGTGCCAGTAGTATTGGCTCTCGGCAGGGCAGTAATTCACCCCTCCACTTT. Translated, it gives CASSIGSRQGSNSPLHF.

The J gene is TRBJ1-1, the V gene TRBV7-2, with D possibly matching TRBD1 (6 bases). The CDR3 consists of 15 residues. The V end was cut by 5 bases, the J end by 0 bases, with 13 bases between. Germline CDR1 and CDR2: SGHTA and FQGNSA. The CDR3 coding sequence is TGTGCCAGCAGCACCGGACAGTTAATGAACACTGAAGCTTTCTTT. It yields the protein CASSTGQLMNTEAFF.

The chain is built from TRBV5-8 and TRBJ1-1, with no clear D. Trimming removed 7 bases at V and 2 bases at J, with 12 bases between. CDR1 and CDR2 from the germline V gene are SGHTS and YDEGEE. The CDR3 covers 13 residues. CDR3 residues: CASLSVENTEAFF. The CDR3, as DNA: TGTGCCAGCCTTTCCGTGGAAAACACTGAAGCTTTCTTT. Full variable domain (rest looked up from reference TRBV5-8 and TRBJ1-1): EAGVTQSPTHLIKTRGQQATLRCSPISGHTSVYWYQQALGLGLQFLLWYDEGEERNRGNFPPRFSGRQFPNYSSELNVNALELEDSALYLCASLSVENTEAFFGQGTRLTVV.

The J gene is TRBJ2-3, the V gene TRBV9, with D possibly being TRBD1 (5 bases). Germline CDR1 and CDR2: SGDLS and YYNGEE. Trimming left V 2 bases short and J 5 bases short, with 12 bases between. The CDR3 spans 14 residues. CDR3 amino acids: CASSVAGRRDTQYF. Here the CDR3 DNA reads TGTGCCAGCAGCGTGGCAGGGCGGAGAGATACGCAGTATTTT.

The chain is built from TRBV7-2 and TRBJ2-1; weak D call: TRBD1 (6 bases). V dropped 2 bases and J dropped 7 bases, with 18 bases sitting between them. CDR1 and CDR2 from the germline V gene are SGHTA and FQGNSA. CDR3 length: 16 amino acids. The DNA for the CDR3 is TGTGCCAGCAGCTTAAGTGGGGGCCACCCGAGGAATGAGCAGTTCTTC. Its translation is CASSLSGGHPRNEQFF.

This rearrangement joins TRBV19 to TRBJ1-2; tentative D call: TRBD1 (5 bases). CDR1 and CDR2 from the germline V gene are LNHDA and SQIVND (reference sequence). The V end lost 3 bases, the J end lost 6 bases, and 17 bases lay between the germline ends. The CDR3 has 15 amino acids. The CDR3 sequence: CASSIRAPYGNGYTF. CDR3 sequence (DNA): TGTGCCAGTAGTATCAGGGCCCCCTACGGGAATGGCTACACCTTC.

The chain is built from TRBV9 and TRBJ1-1; D not resolved. V was pared by 4 bases and J by 4 bases, with 11 bases between. The CDR3 covers 13 residues. Germline V gene sequence: CDR1 SGDLS, CDR2 YYNGEE. The CDR3 bases are TGTGCCAGCAGCCCCCTAGTGGGCACTGAAGCTTTCTTT. Translation gives CASSPLVGTEAFF. The whole variable domain, filled in from reference TRBV9 and TRBJ1-1, reads DSGVTQTPKHLITATGQRVTLRCSPRSGDLSVYWYQQSLDQGLQFLIQYYNGEERAKGNILERFSAQQFPDLHSELNLSSLELGDSALYFCASSPLVGTEAFFGQGTRLTVV.

This chain connects TRBV4-1 to TRBJ2-2; a weak D match, TRBD2 (5 bases). The CDR3 is 15 amino acids. V was pared by 2 bases and J by 7 bases, with 14 bases between. Looked up from germline, CDR1 is MGHRA and CDR2 is YSYEKL. CDR3 in amino acids: CASSQPRERSGELFF. The CDR3 region has the DNA TGCGCCAGCAGCCAACCAAGGGAGCGGAGCGGGGAGCTGTTTTTT.

The CDR3 nucleotides read TGTGCCATCAGTGAGTCGAGGGCAGGGGGCGTGGAGAAACTGTTTTTT. It is translated as CAISESRAGGVEKLFF. This chain links TRBV10-3 with TRBJ1-4; 8 bases agree with TRBD1. The V segment lost 0 bases and the J segment 11 bases; nucleotides outside the gene matches: 11. The germline gives CDR1 ENHRY, CDR2 SYGVKD. The CDR3 runs 16 residues.

J is TRBJ2-2 and V is TRBV4-2; the D gene is possibly TRBD2 (6 bases). V lost 2 bases and J 5 bases, leaving 9 bases between the germline ends. This CDR3 spans 14 amino acids. CDR1 and CDR2 from the germline V gene are LGHNA and YNFKEQ. DNA for the CDR3: TGTGCCAGCAGCCAACTAGGGAGGACCGGGGAGCTGTTTTTT. It yields the protein CASSQLGRTGELFF.

V usage is TRBV28 and J usage is TRBJ2-5; the D gene is possibly TRBD2 (7 bases). The V gene lost 8 bases and the J gene lost 2 bases, with 12 bases spanning the gap. Germline values: CDR1 MDHEN, CDR2 SYDVKM. The CDR3 contains 13 residues. The CDR3 coding sequence is TGTGCCAGCGGGGGGGGCCCTCAAGAGACCCAGTACTTC. The encoded protein is CASGGGPQETQYF. Full variable domain (remainder filled in from reference TRBV28 and TRBJ2-5): DVKVTQSSRYLVKRTGEKVFLECVQDMDHENMFWYRQDPGLGLRLIYFSYDVKMKEKGDIPEGYSVSREKKERFSLILESASTNQTSMYLCASGGGPQETQYFGPGTRLLVL.

The chain uses TRBV25-1 and TRBJ1-2; 8 nucleotides match TRBD1. Trimming cost V 0 bases and J 2 bases; bases outside gene matches: 8. Germline assignment: CDR1 MGHDK and CDR2 SYGVNS. The CDR3 has 17 residues. The CDR3 region is CASSEYYLDRGNYGYTF. The CDR3 DNA reads TGTGCCAGCAGTGAATATTATTTAGACAGGGGAAACTATGGCTACACCTTC.

V gene TRBV14 combines with J gene TRBJ2-4; D possibly corresponds to TRBD1 (6 bases). Trimming pared 5 bases from V and 9 bases from J, leaving 11 bases between. The germline gives CDR1 SGHDN, CDR2 FVKESK. This CDR3 spans 12 amino acids. The CDR3 coding sequence is TGTGCCAGCAGCTTACGAGGGGGCATTCAGTACTTC. Translation: CASSLRGGIQYF.

The chain recombines TRBV27 with TRBJ1-6, with 8 positions matching TRBD1. Germline CDR1 MNHEY, CDR2 SMNVEV (reference sequence). J lost 9 bases, V lost 2 bases, and 9 bases had no gene match. This CDR3 has 16 amino acids. CDR3 residues: CASSLVGQDRISPLHF. The CDR3 DNA reads as TGTGCCAGCAGTTTAGTGGGACAGGATCGTATTTCACCCCTCCACTTT.

J is TRBJ2-2 and V is TRBV6-1; 7 nucleotides agree with TRBD1. Germline CDR1 is MNHNS and CDR2 is SASEGT. The V segment lost 3 bases and the J segment 1 base; nucleotides outside the gene matches: 2. The CDR3 is made up of 15 amino acids. CDR3 sequence: CASSDGTVNTGELFF. The DNA of the CDR3 is TGTGCCAGCAGTGATGGGACAGTGAACACCGGGGAGCTGTTTTTT.

The gene calls are TRBV4-3 and TRBJ1-1; D unresolved. V was shortened by 6 bases and J by 3 bases, with 14 bases between the two germline ends. Per germline, CDR1 LGHNA and CDR2 YSLEER. The CDR3 extends over 14 amino acids. CDR3 nucleotide sequence: TGCGCCAGCAGGGGAGGGAATCTGGACACTGAAGCTTTCTTT. This translates into CASRGGNLDTEAFF.

The rearrangement links TRBV28 to TRBJ2-2; D remains ambiguous. V dropped 5 bases and J dropped 3 bases, with 7 bases sitting between them. CDR1 is MDHEN, CDR2 SYDVKM, per germline. The CDR3 has 13 residues. The CDR3 sequence is CASSETDTGELFF. The CDR3 DNA is TGTGCCAGCAGTGAGACGGACACCGGGGAGCTGTTTTTT.

The chain uses TRBV2 and TRBJ2-2; TRBD1 might be the D (6 bases). V was clipped by 9 bases and J by 4 bases, with 12 bases between them. Germline CDR1 reads SNHLY; CDR2 reads FYNNEI. This CDR3 is built from 13 residues. The CDR3 DNA reads TGTGCCAGTCCTGGACAGCGCACCGGGGAGCTGTTTTTT. It encodes CASPGQRTGELFF.